These T cell receptor beta chains were read from a single sample in a study of CD8 T cells in ankylosing spondylitis. MiXCR, applied by TCRdb to the 5' RACE reads, yields one record per CDR3 protein. Found here are about 750,000 distinct CDR3 sequences, 15% to 20% of them singletons; the top ten hold about 19%. Sequenced input: blood, either unsorted or a sorted T cell fraction (not recorded which). Every receptor here comes from a male donor with ankylosing spondylitis. Each CDR3 is given with its conserved first and last residue. The D gene is left open where the match is weak. Some rows have no size entry. The others give once, few or many, or a class for an expanded clone.

.	TRBD1	TRBV7-9	17	TRBJ2-7	CASSINDRGSGSYEQYF	TGTGCCAGCAGCATAAACGACAGGGGTTCGGGCTCCTACGAGCAGTACTTC
many	.	TRBV24-1	16	TRBJ2-1	CATSEGPGRNYNEQFF	TGTGCCACCAGTGAAGGACCGGGACGAAACTACAATGAGCAGTTCTTC
few	TRBD2	TRBV24-1	16	TRBJ2-3	CATSDDTSGRTDTQYF	TGTGCCACCAGTGATGATACTAGCGGGCGCACAGATACGCAGTATTTT
few	.	TRBV27	17	TRBJ2-7	CASSLGPAPGGSYEQYF	TGTGCCAGCAGTTTAGGGCCCGCCCCGGGTGGATCCTACGAGCAGTACTTC
few	.	TRBV5-1	12	TRBJ2-3	CASSLELVAQYF	TGCGCCAGCAGCTTGGAATTAGTTGCGCAGTATTTT
.	.	TRBV25-1	11	TRBJ2-2	CASSGARELFF	TGTGCCAGCAGCGGTGCTCGGGAGCTGTTTTTT
.	TRBD1	TRBV27	13	TRBJ1-5	CASGTDSNQPQHF	TGTGCCAGCGGGACAGATAGCAATCAGCCCCAGCATTTT
few	.	TRBV4-2	14	TRBJ1-1	CASSQDGGNTEAFF	TGTGCCAGCAGCCAAGATGGGGGGAACACTGAAGCTTTCTTT
few	.	TRBV29-1	11	TRBJ2-7	CSVVTRNEQYF	TGCAGCGTTGTCACTAGGAACGAGCAGTACTTC
.	TRBD2	TRBV18	17	TRBJ2-7	CASSPSSLAGGPPEQYF	TGTGCCAGCTCACCCTCTTCACTAGCGGGAGGGCCCCCCGAGCAGTACTTC
.	.	TRBV11-2	14	TRBJ2-2	CASSAVGSTGELFF	TGTGCCAGCAGCGCCGTTGGGTCCACCGGGGAGCTGTTTTTT
.	.	TRBV20-1	13	TRBJ2-5	CSASDALQETQYF	TGCAGTGCTTCGGACGCCTTACAAGAGACCCAGTACTTC
few	TRBD1	TRBV20-1	15	TRBJ1-1	CSARVLQGAHTEAFF	TGCAGTGCTAGAGTCCTCCAGGGGGCTCACACTGAAGCTTTCTTT
.	.	TRBV6-2/TRBV6-3	15	TRBJ2-3	CASAPSRGHTDTRYF	TGTGCCAGCGCGCCCAGTCGGGGCCACACAGATACGCGGTATTTT
few	.	TRBV6-5	16	TRBJ1-1	CASSYSAGGSNTEAFF	TGTGCCAGCAGTTACAGCGCGGGAGGATCGAACACTGAAGCTTTCTTT
.	.	TRBV7-2	13	TRBJ1-5	CASSLLVNQPQHF	TGTGCCAGCAGCTTATTGGTCAATCAGCCCCAGCATTTT
.	TRBD2	TRBV20-1	16	TRBJ2-1	CSARSGTSGRYNEQFF	TGCAGTGCTAGATCCGGGACTAGCGGGAGATACAATGAGCAGTTCTTC
.	.	TRBV6-5	14	TRBJ2-7	CASSSHGRGLEQYF	TGTGCCAGCAGTTCCCATGGAAGGGGCCTCGAGCAGTACTTC
.	TRBD2	TRBV2	16	TRBJ2-3	CASSEKTSGSLDTQYF	TGTGCCAGCAGTGAAAAGACTAGCGGGAGTTTGGATACGCAGTATTTT
few	TRBD1	TRBV5-1	14	TRBJ1-2	CASSGGTGGRGYTF	TGCGCCAGCAGCGGCGGGACAGGGGGTCGGGGCTACACCTTC
few	.	TRBV20-1	12	TRBJ2-2	CSASRNTGELFF	TGCAGTGCTAGCAGGAACACCGGGGAGCTGTTTTTT
.	TRBD2	TRBV29-1	15	TRBJ2-1	CSVALTSRENNEQFF	TGCAGCGTTGCCCTGACTAGCAGAGAAAACAATGAGCAGTTCTTC
many	.	TRBV20-1	15	TRBJ2-3	CSANPVSEGGDTQYF	TGCAGTGCAAATCCAGTAAGCGAGGGCGGGGATACGCAGTATTTT
.	.	TRBV4-2	14	TRBJ2-7	CASSQDERAYEQYF	TGTGCCAGCAGCCAAGACGAGAGGGCCTACGAGCAGTACTTC
many	TRBD2	TRBV27	16	TRBJ2-7	CASSKTGLASSYEQYF	TGTGCCAGCAGTAAAACGGGACTAGCCAGCTCCTACGAGCAGTACTTC
few	TRBD2	TRBV29-1	14	TRBJ2-5	CSSPAGGSQETQYF	TGCAGCAGTCCCGCGGGGGGCTCTCAAGAGACCCAGTACTTC
few	.	TRBV5-1	15	TRBJ1-1	CASTSDPGAVTEAFF	TGCGCCAGCACTTCTGATCCGGGGGCCGTCACTGAAGCTTTCTTT
few	TRBD1	TRBV7-2	15	TRBJ1-1	CASSLTGGAPTEAFF	TGTGCCAGCAGCTTAACAGGGGGCGCACCCACTGAAGCTTTCTTT
few	TRBD2	TRBV27	14	TRBJ2-7	CASSLAGGRHEQYF	TGTGCCAGCAGCCTCGCGGGGGGGCGCCACGAGCAGTACTTC
.	.	TRBV21-1	16	TRBJ2-1	CASSKGRQGTYNEQFF	TGTGCCAGCAGCAAAGGCCGACAGGGGACCTACAATGAGCAGTTCTTC
few	.	TRBV7-3	13	TRBJ1-5	CASSLTLTQPQHF	TGTGCCAGCAGCTTAACTTTGACCCAGCCCCAGCATTTT
.	.	TRBV6-2/TRBV6-3	14	TRBJ2-3	CASSRDSEADTQYF	TGTGCCAGCAGTCGGGACTCAGAGGCAGATACGCAGTATTTT
few	.	TRBV18	13	TRBJ2-2	CASSPQRDRELFF	TGTGCCAGCTCACCACAACGGGACAGGGAGCTGTTTTTT
.	TRBD2	TRBV20-1	12	TRBJ2-1	CSARDPTSGNFF	TGCAGTGCTAGAGACCCGACTAGCGGGAACTTCTTC
few	.	TRBV7-9	15	TRBJ2-5	CASSLGAGLVETQYF	TGTGCCAGCAGCTTAGGTGCCGGACTCGTGGAGACCCAGTACTTC
few	TRBD2	TRBV6-4	16	TRBJ2-2	CASSDSGLAGTGELFF	TGTGCCAGCAGTGACTCGGGACTAGCGGGCACCGGGGAGCTGTTTTTT
few	.	TRBV3-1	14	TRBJ2-4	CASERKGGKNIQYF	TGTGCCAGCGAACGAAAGGGGGGCAAAAACATTCAGTACTTC
few	.	TRBV28	14	TRBJ2-2	CASSAGRNTGELFF	TGTGCCAGCTCCGCGGGACGGAACACCGGGGAGCTGTTTTTT
few	TRBD2	TRBV7-8	18	TRBJ2-7	CASSLVQASGRFSYEQYF	TGTGCCAGCAGCTTAGTTCAGGCTAGCGGGAGGTTCTCCTACGAGCAGTACTTC
few	TRBD1	TRBV4-1	16	TRBJ1-1	CASSHTRGTGGSEAFF	TGCGCCAGCAGCCACACACGGGGGACAGGGGGCTCTGAAGCTTTCTTT
.	.	TRBV10-3	12	TRBJ2-3	CATAGAADTQYF	TGTGCAACGGCAGGGGCCGCAGATACGCAGTATTTT
.	.	TRBV20-1	14	TRBJ1-5	CSLRGQGNGQPQHF	TGCAGTCTTCGGGGGCAGGGGAACGGTCAGCCCCAGCATTTT